This T cell receptor (beta chain) was identified in a study of T cell responses to AZD1222 COVID-19 vaccine (dated by TCRdb to about 2021). The study in broad terms: TCR sequencing was performed for 233 trial participants, of whom 200 to 220 were given two doses of AZD1222 and 26 were given two doses of MenACWY control vaccine. Trial participants were enrolled into age subgroups of 18-55, 56-69 and 70-plus years, which contained approximately 150, 28 and 58 TCR-sequenced participants, respectively. Broader findings and caveats from the paper: Conclusions about previously exposed vaccinees are limited because only five to seven AZD1222 recipients were SARS-CoV-2 seropositive at baseline. The whole spike protein was spanned by vaccine-associated CD4 TCRs, and dominant responses were seen in regions 160-218 and 743-854. Because no day 14 peak-response samples were available, repertoires were characterized only after the peak T cell response. After two AZD1222 doses, spike-specific TCR breadth and depth were significantly higher than at day 0 and than in MenACWY recipients. Participants were mostly white British, with more females than males. The authors suggested clonal diversity may have been underestimated. Reportedly, almost half of the unique spike-specific TCRs recognized epitopes lying outside the regions that are mutated in the B.1.351 and B.1.1.7 variants. The 56-69-year group was small, and its depth increase did not reach significance, likely because of low power.

The time point label corresponds to: about 28 days (+/-7) after the second vaccine dose. Because spike-specific TCR depth and breadth did not differ between the two schedules, AZD1222 recipients who got a second dose at roughly 4 weeks were pooled with those who got a second dose at roughly 12 weeks. Samples from vaccinated people were obtained from the UK trials COV001 and COV002, which included a single-blind randomized controlled phase 2/3 trial of AZD1222 (ChAdOx1 nCoV-19) in healthy adults. For TCRbeta chain sequencing, PBMC samples from trial participants were taken at day 0 and at day 28 after the second dose. The CDR3 regions of human TCRbeta chains were analyzed by immunosequencing. Processing in the source paper ran as follows. TCRs in the repertoires were compared against a reference library of SARS-CoV-2-specific TCRs that had been generated with the MIRA antigen-specificity platform. Breadth was defined as the fraction of unique TCRs that were SARS-CoV-2-associated. Depth was defined as the fraction of total T cells that were SARS-CoV-2-associated. Using the MIRA data, each spike-specific TCR was mapped to the spike region that the TCR reacts to and placed in a CD4 or CD8 class. Log10-transformed breadth and depth values were compared by one-way ANOVA with Sidak's multiple comparisons tests. TCRdb obtained this table from immuneACCESS and retained in-frame rearrangements with V and J assigned. These tables miss some clones; where compared with another copy, unresolved V genes account for less than half of the shortfall, and the remainder is unexplained. D and trimming were read from the DNA, whereas the V and J calls and clone size are those reported in that table. The sample table records around 18,000 clones; 80% to 90% of these occur just once. Jointly, the top ten make up roughly a fifth of the sample.

With regard to this clone: Its antigen is unknown. No much larger clone is present one base from it, and per-base qualities are unavailable.

This specimen consisted of peripheral blood, obtained 28 days after the second AZD1222 dose. The clonotype was recovered from an adult who received the AZD1222 COVID-19 vaccine.

The DNA sequence reads TGTGCCAGCAGCGGACAGGCAATCCTTTCTTATGGCTACACCTTC. Its protein is CASSGQAILSYGYTF. In this chain, TRBV9 is recombined with TRBJ1-2, with TRBD1 perhaps the D gene, on 6 matching bases. V loses 3 bases of germline sequence and J loses 5 bases, and the interval between the two ends is 17 bases. From a lookup of the germline V gene, CDR1 and CDR2 are SGDLS and YYNGEE. The CDR3 sequence holds 15 residues, the cysteine and phenylalanine included. Only the CDR3 DNA stays, 45 bases, in frame from base 1. Extended through the reference TRBV9 and TRBJ1-2 proteins, this CDR3 yields the full variable domain: DSGVTQTPKHLITATGQRVTLRCSPRSGDLSVYWYQQSLDQGLQFLIQYYNGEERAKGNILERFSAQQFPDLHSELNLSSLELGDSALYFCASSGQAILSYGYTFGSGTRLTVV.